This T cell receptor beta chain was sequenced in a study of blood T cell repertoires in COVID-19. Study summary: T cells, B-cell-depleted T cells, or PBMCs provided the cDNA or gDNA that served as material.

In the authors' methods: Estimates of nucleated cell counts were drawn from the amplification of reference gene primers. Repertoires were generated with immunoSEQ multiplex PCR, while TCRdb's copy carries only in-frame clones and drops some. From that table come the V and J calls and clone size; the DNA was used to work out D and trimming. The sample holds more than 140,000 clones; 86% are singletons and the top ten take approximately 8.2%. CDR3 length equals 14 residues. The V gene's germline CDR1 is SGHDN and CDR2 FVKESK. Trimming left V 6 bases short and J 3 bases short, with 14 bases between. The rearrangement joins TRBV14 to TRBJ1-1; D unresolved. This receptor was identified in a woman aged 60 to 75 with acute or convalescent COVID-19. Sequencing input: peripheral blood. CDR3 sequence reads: CASSSAGSDTEAFF. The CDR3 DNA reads TGTGCCAGCAGTTCGGCGGGCTCGGACACTGAAGCTTTCTTT.